A selection of T cell receptor beta chains follows, all from one sample in a study of stem cell transplantation in POMP-related autoinflammatory disease. The protocol was immunoSEQ multiplex PCR, while the TCRdb copy is restricted to in-frame clones and leaves out a portion. The sample lists tens of thousands of clones; approximately 91% were seen once. The source was CD4+ T cells from PBMCs, collected after stem cell transplantation. These receptors were collected from a human patient with POMP-related autoinflammation and immune dysregulation (PRAID). Some T cells may have come from the graft donor. Both conserved end residues are part of each CDR3. D genes are given only for firm matches. Expanded clones get a size class; other rows say once, few or many, or leave the size out.

DNA	CDR3	J	size	D	V	length
TGTGCCAGTAGTATGGACAGGGGCAGCACAGATACGCAGTATTTT	CASSMDRGSTDTQYF	TRBJ2-3	-	TRBD1	TRBV19	15
TGTGCCAGCGGGGATAGCGGGAGTAGCGCAGATACGCAGTATTTT	CASGDSGSSADTQYF	TRBJ2-3	-	TRBD2	TRBV24-1	15
TGTGCCACCAGCCCGTCGACACCAAGGGGAAAGAATGAAAAACTGTTTTTT	CATSPSTPRGKNEKLFF	TRBJ1-4	-	-	TRBV15	17
TGTGCCAGCAGCTTAGGGGGAACGGATAATTCACCCCTCCACTTT	CASSLGGTDNSPLHF	TRBJ1-6	-	-	TRBV7-6	15
TGTGCCAGCAGCAAATGGGGGGCCCGGGAATCTGGAAACACCATATATTTT	CASSKWGARESGNTIYF	TRBJ1-3	few	-	TRBV21-1	17
TGTGCCAGCATTCGCGGGGACAGGGTAAATGGCTACACCTTC	CASIRGDRVNGYTF	TRBJ1-2	-	TRBD1	TRBV6-5	14
TGTGCCAGCAGCTTACAGGCTGCCGGACACAATGAGCAGTTCTTC	CASSLQAAGHNEQFF	TRBJ2-1	-	-	TRBV7-6	15
TGCGCCAGCAGCCAGGGGACAGGGGGTTTCGGCTACACCTTC	CASSQGTGGFGYTF	TRBJ1-2	-	TRBD1	TRBV4-1	14
TGTGCCACCAGTGCGTTTAGTGCCGGGGAGCTGTTTTTT	CATSAFSAGELFF	TRBJ2-2	once	-	TRBV24-1	13
TGTGCCAGCAAGGTCGGTGGACAGGCCACAGATACGCAGTATTTT	CASKVGGQATDTQYF	TRBJ2-3	-	TRBD1	TRBV19	15
TGTGCCAGCAGCTTAAACCGGTACACTGAAGCTTTCTTT	CASSLNRYTEAFF	TRBJ1-1	few	-	TRBV7-3	13
TGTGCCAGCAGCCAAGATCTAAGGCGGGGCTACTACAATGAGCAGTTCTTC	CASSQDLRRGYYNEQFF	TRBJ2-1	few	-	TRBV3-1/TRBV3-2	17
TGTGCCAGCAGCTCAACTTACGAGCAGTACTTC	CASSSTYEQYF	TRBJ2-7	-	-	TRBV28	11
TGTGCCAGTAGCCCTCGGACCTTAAATCAGCCCCAGCATTTT	CASSPRTLNQPQHF	TRBJ1-5	-	-	TRBV19	14
TGTGCCAGTGGAACAGGGGGCTACAATGGCTACACCTTC	CASGTGGYNGYTF	TRBJ1-2	once	TRBD1	TRBV19	13
TGTGCCAGCAGCTTGTCCGGGCGGGGGGGCACCCAAGAGACCCAGTACTTC	CASSLSGRGGTQETQYF	TRBJ2-5	-	TRBD2	TRBV7-9	17
TGTGCCAGCAGTGGACAGGGGGCACTTATTCCCTCTGGAAACACCATATATTTT	CASSGQGALIPSGNTIYF	TRBJ1-3	-	TRBD1	TRBV6-1	18